This T cell receptor (beta chain) was observed in a study of blood T cell repertoires in COVID-19. Study-wide background: The United States, Italy and Spain were the sources of the acute and convalescent COVID-19 samples. PBMCs, B-cell-depleted T cells, or T cells were the source of the cDNA or gDNA that made up the material.

Original processing methods: Counts of nucleated cells, estimated from reference gene primer amplification, were obtained. The table came from immunoSEQ multiplex PCR; TCRdb's copy has only in-frame clones and leaves some out. The D gene and trimming were derived from the DNA, and the V and J assignments and clone size from that table. The sample carries more than 100,000 clones, around 64% recorded once. The germline V gene encodes CDR1 MGHRA and CDR2 YSYEKL. The germline V and J ends were trimmed by 8 bases and 0 bases, with 16 bases remaining between them. This CDR3 has 16 residues. This chain uses TRBV4-1 with TRBJ2-2; a weak D match, TRBD1 (6 bases). The TCR was taken from a human donor with acute or convalescent COVID-19. The donor label of this sample is uncertain. Sequencing was done on a sample of peripheral blood. DNA of the CDR3: TGCGCCAGCCATGTTTCAGGGGCCACGAACACCGGGGAGCTGTTTTTT. Translation: CASHVSGATNTGELFF.